This T cell receptor (beta chain) comes out of a study of blood T cell repertoires in COVID-19. Study-level information: The United States, Italy and Spain were the sources of the acute and convalescent COVID-19 samples. The cDNA or gDNA used as material had been derived from T cells, B-cell-depleted T cells, or PBMCs.

Germline CDR1 SGHVS, CDR2 FQNEAQ. This CDR3 is built from 12 residues. V dropped 8 bases and J dropped 3 bases, with 10 bases sitting between them. Under the authors' procedure: Reference gene primer amplification in the assay estimated nucleated cell counts. Profiled with immunoSEQ multiplex PCR; TCRdb holds only in-frame clones, not every one. V and J calls and clone size are as listed in that table; D and trimming were resolved from the DNA. The sample includes hundreds of thousands of clones, nearly 90% of them seen just once. The TCR sequence derives from a man younger than 35 with active or convalescent COVID-19. The chain joins TRBV7-8 to TRBJ1-1; D may be TRBD1 (6 bases). Material: peripheral blood. The CDR3 DNA is TGTGCCAGCCTCAAGGGGGACACTGAAGCTTTCTTT. Its translation: CASLKGDTEAFF.